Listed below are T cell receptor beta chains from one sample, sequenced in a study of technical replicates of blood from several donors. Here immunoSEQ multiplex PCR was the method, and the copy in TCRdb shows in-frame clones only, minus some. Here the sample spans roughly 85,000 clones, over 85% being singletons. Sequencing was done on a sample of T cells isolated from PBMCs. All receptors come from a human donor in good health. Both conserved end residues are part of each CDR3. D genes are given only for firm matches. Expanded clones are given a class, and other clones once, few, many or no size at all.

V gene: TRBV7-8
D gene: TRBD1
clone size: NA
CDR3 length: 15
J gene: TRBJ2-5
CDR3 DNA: TGTGCCAGCAGCAGTTGGACAGGGGGAGTCGAGACCCAGTACTTC
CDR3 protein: CASSSWTGGVETQYF

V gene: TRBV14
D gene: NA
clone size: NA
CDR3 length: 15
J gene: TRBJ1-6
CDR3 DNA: TGTGCCAGCAGCACGCGGAGCTCCTATAATTCACCCCTCCACTTT
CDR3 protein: CASSTRSSYNSPLHF

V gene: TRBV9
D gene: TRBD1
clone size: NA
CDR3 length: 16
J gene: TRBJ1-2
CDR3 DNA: TGTGCCAGCAGCGCGGAACCCGACAGGGAGGTATTTGGCTACACCTTC
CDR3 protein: CASSAEPDREVFGYTF

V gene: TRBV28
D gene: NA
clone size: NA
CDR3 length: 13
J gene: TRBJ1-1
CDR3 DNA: TGTGCCAGCAGCCCCTACGCGAACACTGAAGCTTTCTTT
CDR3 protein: CASSPYANTEAFF

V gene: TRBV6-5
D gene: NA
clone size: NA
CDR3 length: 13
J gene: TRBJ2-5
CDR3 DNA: TGTGCCAGCAGAGGGACTCTGGGGGAGACCCAGTACTTC
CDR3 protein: CASRGTLGETQYF

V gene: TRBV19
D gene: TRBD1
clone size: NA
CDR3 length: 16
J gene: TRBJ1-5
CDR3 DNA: TGTGCCAGTAGTTTCAGACAGGGAAATGGCAATCAGCCCCAGCATTTT
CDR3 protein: CASSFRQGNGNQPQHF

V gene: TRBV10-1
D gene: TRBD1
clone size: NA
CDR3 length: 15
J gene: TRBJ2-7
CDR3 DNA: TGCGCCAGCAGTGAGTCAACGATCGACAGGGGTGAGCAGTACTTC
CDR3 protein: CASSESTIDRGEQYF

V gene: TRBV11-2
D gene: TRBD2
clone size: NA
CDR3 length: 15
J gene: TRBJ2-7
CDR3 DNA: TGTGCCAGCAGCATCCACGCGGGAGACTCCTACGAGCAGTACTTC
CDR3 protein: CASSIHAGDSYEQYF

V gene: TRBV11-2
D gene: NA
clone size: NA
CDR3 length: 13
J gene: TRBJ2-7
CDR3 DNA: TGTGCCAGCAGCTTAGATTTAAGCCGAGAGCAGTACTTC
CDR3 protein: CASSLDLSREQYF

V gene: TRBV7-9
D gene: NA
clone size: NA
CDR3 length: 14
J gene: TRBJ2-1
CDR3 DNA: TGTGCCAGCAGAAAGATACAGCTTTACAATGAGCAGTTCTTC
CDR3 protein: CASRKIQLYNEQFF

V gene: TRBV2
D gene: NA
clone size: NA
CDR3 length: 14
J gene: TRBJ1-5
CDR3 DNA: TGTGCCAGCAGTGAAGCTGATACCTGGACAGCTAAAGTTTTT
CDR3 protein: CASSEADTWTAKVF

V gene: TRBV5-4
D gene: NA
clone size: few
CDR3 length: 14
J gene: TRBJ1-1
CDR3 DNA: TGTGCCAGCAGCTTGTATGGGAGCGGCACTGAAGCTTTCTTT
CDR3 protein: CASSLYGSGTEAFF

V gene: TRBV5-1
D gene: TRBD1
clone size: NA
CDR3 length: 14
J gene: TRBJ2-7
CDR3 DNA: TGCGCCAGCAGCTGGGACAGGGGATCCTACGAGCAGTACTTC
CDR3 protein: CASSWDRGSYEQYF

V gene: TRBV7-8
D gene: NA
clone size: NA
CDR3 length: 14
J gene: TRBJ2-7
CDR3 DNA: TGTGCCAGCAGCTTAGGTAGGCAGGGGCTCGAGCAGTACTTC
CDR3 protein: CASSLGRQGLEQYF

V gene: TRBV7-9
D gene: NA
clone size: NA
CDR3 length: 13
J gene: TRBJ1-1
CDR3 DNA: TGTGCCAGCAGCTTAGCGGGGCCAGCTGAAGCTTTCTTT
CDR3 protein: CASSLAGPAEAFF

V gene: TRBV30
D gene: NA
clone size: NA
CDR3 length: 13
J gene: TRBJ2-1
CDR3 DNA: TGTGCCTGGAACGGAGGGGTGAGCGGCGAGCAGTTCTTC
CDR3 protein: CAWNGGVSGEQFF

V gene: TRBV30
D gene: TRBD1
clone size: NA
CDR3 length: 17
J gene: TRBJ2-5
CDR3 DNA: TGTGCCTGGAGCGCATTACAGGGGGCCGGGTACCAAGAGACCCAGTACTTC
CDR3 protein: CAWSALQGAGYQETQYF

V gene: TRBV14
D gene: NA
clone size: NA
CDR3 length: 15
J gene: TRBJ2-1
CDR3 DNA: TGTGCCAGCAGCCAGAGACAGTTAGCCTACAATGAGCAGTTCTTC
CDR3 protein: CASSQRQLAYNEQFF

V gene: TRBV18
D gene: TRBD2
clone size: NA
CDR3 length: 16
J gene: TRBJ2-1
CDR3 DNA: TGTGCCAGCTCACCACCCGGGACTAGCGGGAGTGGAGGGCAGTTCTTC
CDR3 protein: CASSPPGTSGSGGQFF

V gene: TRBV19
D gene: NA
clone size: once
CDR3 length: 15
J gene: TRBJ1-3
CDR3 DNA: TGTGCCAGTAGTATAGTAGGGGACTTTGGAAACACCATATATTTT
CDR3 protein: CASSIVGDFGNTIYF

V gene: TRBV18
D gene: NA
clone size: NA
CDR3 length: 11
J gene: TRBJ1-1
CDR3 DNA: TGTGCCAGCTCCCTAAACACTGAAGCTTTCTTT
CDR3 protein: CASSLNTEAFF

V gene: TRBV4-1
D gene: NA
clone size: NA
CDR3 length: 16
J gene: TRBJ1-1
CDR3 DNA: TGCGCCAGCAGCCAAGATCGGCCAGGGAGGCAAACTGAAGCTTTCTTT
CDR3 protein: CASSQDRPGRQTEAFF

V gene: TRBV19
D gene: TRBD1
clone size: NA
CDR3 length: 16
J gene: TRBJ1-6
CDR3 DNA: TGTGCCAGTAGTTCGACACCGACAGGGCTTAATTCACCCCTCCACTTT
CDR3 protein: CASSSTPTGLNSPLHF

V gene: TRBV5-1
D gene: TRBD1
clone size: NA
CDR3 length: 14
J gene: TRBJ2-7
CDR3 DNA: TGCGCCAGCCCTTCCGGGACAGGGATCTACGAGCAGTACTTC
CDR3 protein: CASPSGTGIYEQYF

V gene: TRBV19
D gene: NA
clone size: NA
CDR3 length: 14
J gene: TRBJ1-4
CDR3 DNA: TGTGCCAGTAGCTTACAGGGCTTCAATGAAAAACTGTTTTTT
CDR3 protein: CASSLQGFNEKLFF

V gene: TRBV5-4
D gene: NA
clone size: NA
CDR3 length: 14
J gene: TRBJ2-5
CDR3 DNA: TGTGCCAGCAGCCCGGGAGCCCGGAGGGAGACCCAGTACTTC
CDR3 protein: CASSPGARRETQYF

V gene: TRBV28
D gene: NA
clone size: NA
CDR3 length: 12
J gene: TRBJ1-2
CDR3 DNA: TGTGCCAGCAGTTTAAGGGGTTATGGCTACACCTTC
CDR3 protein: CASSLRGYGYTF

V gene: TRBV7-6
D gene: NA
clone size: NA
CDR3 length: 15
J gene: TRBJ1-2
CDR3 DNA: TGTGCCAGCAGCTTTAGGGGCAAGGGCGACTATGGCTACACCTTC
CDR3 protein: CASSFRGKGDYGYTF

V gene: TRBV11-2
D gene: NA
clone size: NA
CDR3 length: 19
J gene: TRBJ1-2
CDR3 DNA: TGTGCCAGCAGCTTAGATTCTTGGAGTGAAAGGGGCAAGGGCTATGGCTACACCTTC
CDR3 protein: CASSLDSWSERGKGYGYTF

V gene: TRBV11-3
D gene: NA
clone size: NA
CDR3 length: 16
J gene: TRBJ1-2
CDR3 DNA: TGTGCCAGCAGCTATAGGCCCCAGTCCGGGGTCTATGGCTACACCTTC
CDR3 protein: CASSYRPQSGVYGYTF

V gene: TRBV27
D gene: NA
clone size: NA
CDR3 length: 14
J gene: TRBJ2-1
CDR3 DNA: TGTGCCAGCAGTCTCTACGCTCCCTACAATGAGCAGTTCTTC
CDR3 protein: CASSLYAPYNEQFF

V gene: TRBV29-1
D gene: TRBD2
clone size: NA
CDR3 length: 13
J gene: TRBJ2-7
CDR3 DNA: TGCAGCGTTGGACTAGCGGGATACTACGAGCAGTACTTC
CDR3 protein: CSVGLAGYYEQYF

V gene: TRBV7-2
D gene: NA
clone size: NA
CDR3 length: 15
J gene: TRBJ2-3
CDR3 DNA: TGTGCCAGCAGCCACCGGCCGGGTGGCACAGATACGCAGTATTTT
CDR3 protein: CASSHRPGGTDTQYF

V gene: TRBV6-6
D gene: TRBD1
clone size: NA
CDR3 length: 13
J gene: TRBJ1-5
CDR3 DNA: TGTGCCAGCACTCTACAGGGGCGGCAGCCCCAGCATTTT
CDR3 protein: CASTLQGRQPQHF

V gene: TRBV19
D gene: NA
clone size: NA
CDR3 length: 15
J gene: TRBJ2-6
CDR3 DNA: TGTGCCAGTAGTATTGAAGGGGCTGGGGCCAACGTCCTGACTTTC
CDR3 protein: CASSIEGAGANVLTF

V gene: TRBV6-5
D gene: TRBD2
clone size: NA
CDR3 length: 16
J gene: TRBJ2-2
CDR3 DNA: TGTGCCAGCAGTTACTCGGGACTAGGAGACACCGGGGAGCTGTTTTTT
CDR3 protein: CASSYSGLGDTGELFF

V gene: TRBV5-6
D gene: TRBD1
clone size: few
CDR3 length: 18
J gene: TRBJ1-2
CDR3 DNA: TGTGCCAGCAGCTTGGAAGGCCCCGGGACAGGGGCCAACTATGGCTACACCTTC
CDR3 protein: CASSLEGPGTGANYGYTF

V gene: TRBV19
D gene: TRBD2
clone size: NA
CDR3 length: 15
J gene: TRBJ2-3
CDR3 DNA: TGTGCCAGTAGTCCTAGCGGAGGAAGCACAGATACGCAGTATTTT
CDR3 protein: CASSPSGGSTDTQYF

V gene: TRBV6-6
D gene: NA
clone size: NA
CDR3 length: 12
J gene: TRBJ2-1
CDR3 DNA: TGTGCCAGCAGTCCACAGGACAATGAGCAGTTCTTC
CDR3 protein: CASSPQDNEQFF

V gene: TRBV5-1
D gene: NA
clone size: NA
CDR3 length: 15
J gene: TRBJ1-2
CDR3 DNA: TGCGCCAGCAGCACAAGACAGTTTCCTAACTATGGCTACACCTTC
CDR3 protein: CASSTRQFPNYGYTF

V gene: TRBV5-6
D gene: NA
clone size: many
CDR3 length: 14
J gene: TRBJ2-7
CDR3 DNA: TGTGCCAGCAGCCGGCCAGCGAGGCCTACACGTCAGTACTTC
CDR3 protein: CASSRPARPTRQYF

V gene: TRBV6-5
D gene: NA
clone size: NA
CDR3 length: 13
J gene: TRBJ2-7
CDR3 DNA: TGTGCCAGCGGTGGGCCAGGGGCCTACGAGCAGTACTTC
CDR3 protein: CASGGPGAYEQYF

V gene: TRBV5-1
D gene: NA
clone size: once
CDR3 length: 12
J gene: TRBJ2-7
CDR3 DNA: TGCGCCAGCTATAGTCGCCGATACGAGCAGTACTTC
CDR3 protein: CASYSRRYEQYF

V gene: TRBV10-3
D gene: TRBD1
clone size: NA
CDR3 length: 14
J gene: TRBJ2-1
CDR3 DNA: TGTGCCATCAGTGAACCCGGGACAGGACAATCGGAGTTCTTC
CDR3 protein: CAISEPGTGQSEFF

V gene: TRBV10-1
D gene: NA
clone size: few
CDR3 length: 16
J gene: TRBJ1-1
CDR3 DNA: TGCGCCAGCAGTCGAACTTTAGCAAGGGGAAACACTGAAGCTTTCTTT
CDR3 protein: CASSRTLARGNTEAFF

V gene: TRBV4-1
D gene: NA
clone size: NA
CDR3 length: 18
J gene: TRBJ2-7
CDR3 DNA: TGCGCCAGCAGCCAAGTGGACAGGGGACTAGACTATTCCTACGAGCAGTACTTC
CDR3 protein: CASSQVDRGLDYSYEQYF

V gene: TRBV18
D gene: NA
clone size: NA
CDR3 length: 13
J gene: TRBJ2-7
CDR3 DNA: TGTGCCAGCTCTTCGACAGGTTCCTACGAGCAGTACTTC
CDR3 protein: CASSSTGSYEQYF

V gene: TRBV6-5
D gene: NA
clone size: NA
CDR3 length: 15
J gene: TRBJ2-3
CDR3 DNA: TGTGCCAGCAGTTATGTTTTAGGGGTCCGAAATACGCAGTATTTT
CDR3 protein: CASSYVLGVRNTQYF

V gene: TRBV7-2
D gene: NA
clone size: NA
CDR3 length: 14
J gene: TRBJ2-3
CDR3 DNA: TGTGCCAGCAGCCCCGCGGCAGCGCCCGGGTCGCAGTATTTT
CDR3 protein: CASSPAAAPGSQYF

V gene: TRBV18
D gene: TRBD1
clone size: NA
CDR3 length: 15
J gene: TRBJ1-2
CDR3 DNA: TGTGCCAGCTCACCAAGCGACAGGGTAGCCTATGGCTACACCTTC
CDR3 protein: CASSPSDRVAYGYTF

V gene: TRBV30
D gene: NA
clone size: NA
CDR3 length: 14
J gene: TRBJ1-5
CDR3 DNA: TGTGCCTGGAGTGTATCTGGGGCCGGGGGGCCCCAGCATTTT
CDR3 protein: CAWSVSGAGGPQHF

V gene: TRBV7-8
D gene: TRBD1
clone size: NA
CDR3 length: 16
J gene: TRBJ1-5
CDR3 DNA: TGTGCCAGCAGCTGGCGGAGGGGGCTTAGCAATCAGCCCCAGCATTTT
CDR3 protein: CASSWRRGLSNQPQHF

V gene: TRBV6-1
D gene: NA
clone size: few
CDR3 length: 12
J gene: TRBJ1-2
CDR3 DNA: TGTGCCAGCAGTGAGAACAGAGATGGCTACACCTTC
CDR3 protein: CASSENRDGYTF

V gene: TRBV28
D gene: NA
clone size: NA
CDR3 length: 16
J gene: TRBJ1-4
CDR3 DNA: TGTGCCAGCAGTTTAGAGGTACTTTCAACTAATGAAAAACTGTTTTTT
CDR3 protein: CASSLEVLSTNEKLFF

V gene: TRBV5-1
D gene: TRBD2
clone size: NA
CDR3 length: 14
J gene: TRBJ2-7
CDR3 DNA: TGCGCCAGCAGCTCCCGGGAGGGCCCTTTCGAGCAGTACTTC
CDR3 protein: CASSSREGPFEQYF